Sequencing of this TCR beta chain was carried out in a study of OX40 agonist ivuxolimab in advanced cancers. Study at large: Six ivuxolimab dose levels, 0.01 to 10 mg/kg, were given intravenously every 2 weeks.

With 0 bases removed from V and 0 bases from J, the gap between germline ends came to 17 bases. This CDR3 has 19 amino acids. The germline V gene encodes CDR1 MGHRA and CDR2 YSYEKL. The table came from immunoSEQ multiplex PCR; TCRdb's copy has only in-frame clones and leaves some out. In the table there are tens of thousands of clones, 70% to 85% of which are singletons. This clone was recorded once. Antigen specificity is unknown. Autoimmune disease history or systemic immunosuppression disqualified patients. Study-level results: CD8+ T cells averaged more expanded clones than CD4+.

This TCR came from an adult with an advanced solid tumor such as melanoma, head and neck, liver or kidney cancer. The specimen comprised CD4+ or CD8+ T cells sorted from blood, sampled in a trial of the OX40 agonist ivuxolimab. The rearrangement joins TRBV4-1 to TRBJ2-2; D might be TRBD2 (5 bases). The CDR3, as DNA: TGCGCCAGCAGCCAAGAGGTATCGGGGTGGAACGCGAACACCGGGGAGCTGTTTTTT. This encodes CASSQEVSGWNANTGELFF.